Each of the 23 T cell receptor beta chains below was sequenced from the same sample in a study of Graves' ophthalmopathy and Graves' hyperthyroidism. Amplified TCR beta CDR3 regions were obtained using RNA transcripts as template. An initial RT-PCR round employing HTBI primers preceded a second-round multiplex PCR. One entry per CDR3 protein, called by TCRdb with MiXCR from the multiplex PCR reads. The data hold hundreds of thousands of distinct CDR3 sequences, with about a fifth observed a single time. The material sequenced was peripheral blood. Receptor source: a woman aged 18-30 years with stable Graves' hyperthyroidism. Some clones in this sample may be carry-over from other donors' samples.

This clonotype turned up a few times. This CDR3 reads CASRPTAYEQYF. CDR3 DNA sequence: TGTGCCAGCAGACCTACAGCCTACGAGCAGTACTTC. The chain is built from TRBV2 and TRBJ2-7; D is uncertain. Germline CDR1 and CDR2: SNHLY and FYNNEI. The V gene lost 6 bases and the J gene lost 2 bases, with 8 bases spanning the gap. The CDR3 consists of 12 residues. Complete variable domain (other parts from reference TRBV2 and TRBJ2-7): EPEVTQTPSHQVTQMGQEVILRCVPISNHLYFYWYRQILGQKVEFLVSFYNNEISEKSEIFDDQFSVERPDGSNFTLKIRSTKLEDSAMYFCASRPTAYEQYFGPGTRLTVT.

The V gene is TRBV19, the J gene TRBJ1-3; D unresolved. Trimming left V 6 bases short and J 0 bases short, with 12 bases between. CDR1 is LNHDA and CDR2 is SQIVND in the germline V gene (reference sequence). The CDR3 is 15 amino acids. The chain's CDR3 is CASRTSGVSGNTIYF. DNA of the CDR3: TGTGCCAGTAGGACCTCAGGCGTCTCTGGAAACACCATATATTTT.

V usage is TRBV10-2 and J usage is TRBJ1-3; D not certain. This CDR3 is built from 12 residues. Trimming left V 3 bases short and J 5 bases short, with 5 bases between. The germline CDR1 and CDR2 sequences are WSHSY and SAAADI. Written as DNA, the CDR3 is TGCGCCAGCAGTGACCCCCGAAACACCATATATTTT. This gives the protein CASSDPRNTIYF.

This clonotype has at least ten counts. The chain couples TRBV20-1 to TRBJ1-5; the D is unclear. CDR1 is DFQATT, CDR2 SNEGSKA, per germline (reference sequence). The CDR3 spans 10 residues. V shed 7 bases and J shed 5 bases, with 6 bases lying between them. The CDR3 sequence is CSDLHQPQHF. The CDR3 DNA sequence: TGCAGTGACCTTCATCAGCCCCAGCATTTT.

This clonotype was observed at least ten times. The rearrangement joins TRBV12-3 or TRBV12-4 to TRBJ2-5; TRBD2 matches at 12 bases. This CDR3 region has 16 residues. V lost 5 bases and J lost 1; bases outside the gene matches: 5. CDR3 bases: TGTGCCAGCAGTCCCGCTAGCGGGGGGGCCCAAGAGACCCAGTACTTC. This codes for CASSPASGGAQETQYF.

V gene TRBV5-1 combines with J gene TRBJ2-5; D gene ambiguous. The germline CDR1 and CDR2 sequences are SGHRS and YFSETQ. Trimming removed 4 bases at V and 5 bases at J, with 12 bases between. The CDR3 spans 13 residues. DNA for the CDR3: TGCGCCAGCAGCACCGGGTGGCAGGAGACCCAGTACTTC. Its protein is CASSTGWQETQYF.

This clonotype was counted at least ten times. The gene calls are TRBV27 and TRBJ2-2, with 8 bases fitting TRBD2. With 5 bases clipped from V and 7 bases from J, the junction kept 12 bases outside the gene matches. Germline V gives CDR1 MNHEY, CDR2 SMNVEV (reference sequence). The CDR3 spans 16 residues. The CDR3 region is CASSPPFGTRIGELFF. The CDR3 nucleotides are TGTGCCAGCAGTCCCCCGTTTGGGACTAGAATCGGGGAGCTGTTTTTT.

This clonotype occurred many times. This clone may be a read error of a much larger clone one base away. The chain carries TRBV3-1 and TRBJ1-1; 8 bases are shared with TRBD1. The CDR3 has 12 amino acids. V lost 3 bases to trimming and J lost 6 bases; unmatched junction nucleotides: 0. Germline lookup yields CDR1 LGHDT and CDR2 YNNKEL (reference sequence). CDR3 sequence reads: CASSQTGAEAFF. Written as DNA, the CDR3 is TGTGCCAGCAGCCAGACAGGGGCTGAAGCTTTCTTT.

This clonotype came up many times. The chain uses TRBV27 and TRBJ2-7, with TRBD1 matching 12 bases. CDR1 and CDR2 (germline): MNHEY, SMNVEV (reference sequence). CDR3 length equals 16 residues. Trimming removed 10 bases from V and 6 bases from J; junction bases left unmatched: 16. This CDR3 reads CANIIYPRDRGPEQYF. In DNA form, the CDR3 reads TGTGCCAACATCATATACCCTCGGGACAGGGGGCCCGAGCAGTACTTC.

There are many counts of this clonotype. This rearrangement joins TRBV7-9 to TRBJ2-5, with 7 nucleotides matching TRBD1. The V and J ends lost 0 bases and 2 bases, in that order; junction bases with no gene match: 3. This CDR3 region has 15 residues. The germline gives CDR1 SEHNR, CDR2 FQNEAQ (reference sequence). This chain's CDR3 is CASSLAGQSQETQYF. CDR3 nucleotide sequence: TGTGCCAGCAGCTTAGCGGGACAGAGTCAAGAGACCCAGTACTTC.

This chain links TRBV20-1 with TRBJ1-2; TRBD1 aligns across 9 bases. Germline V gene data show CDR1 as DFQATT and CDR2 as SNEGSKA (reference sequence). CDR3 length: 13 residues. After removal of 2 bases from V and 7 bases from J, the junction contained 5 bases not matched to a gene. The CDR3 DNA follows: TGCAGTGCTAGACTGGGACAGGGAGGTGGCTACACCTTC. Translating gives CSARLGQGGGYTF.

This clonotype came up a few times. The rearrangement uses TRBV6-1 and TRBJ2-7; perhaps TRBD1 as D (6 bases). Per the germline V gene, CDR1 is MNHNS and CDR2 is SASEGT. The length of the CDR3 is 15 residues. Trimming left V 5 bases short and J 1 base short, with 15 bases between. The CDR3 spells CASSTPQGSSYEQYF. The CDR3 region has the DNA TGTGCCAGCAGTACCCCACAGGGTAGTTCCTACGAGCAGTACTTC.

This clonotype was seen repeatedly, ten times or more. The V and J genes are TRBV28 and TRBJ2-7, with unresolved D. The CDR3 covers 10 residues. Trimming shortened V by 4 bases and J by 5 bases, and 3 bases separated the two germline ends. Germline V lookup: CDR1 MDHEN, CDR2 SYDVKM. This CDR3 is CASSYDEQYF. CDR3 sequence (DNA): TGTGCCAGCAGTTATGACGAGCAGTACTTC.

The chain links TRBV20-1 to TRBJ2-7; 7 bases are a match to TRBD2. With 4 bases clipped from V and 5 bases from J, the junction kept 11 bases outside the gene matches. CDR1 and CDR2 (germline): DFQATT, SNEGSKA (reference sequence). The length of the CDR3 is 14 residues. The CDR3 sequence is CSATPSGDTHEQYF. CDR3 DNA: TGCAGTGCTACTCCTAGCGGAGATACGCACGAGCAGTACTTC.

As to this clonotype: A much larger clone differs from this one at a single base, so this may be a read error. The CDR3: CVSSGGMGNTEAFF. DNA of the CDR3: TGTGTCAGCAGCGGGGGAATGGGGAACACTGAAGCTTTCTTT. The chain couples TRBV6-1 to TRBJ1-1; the D gene is possibly TRBD1 (5 bases). CDR1 and CDR2 (germline): MNHNS, SASEGT. CDR3 size: 14 residues.

This clonotype was detected ten times or more. This chain joins TRBV10-3 and TRBJ1-2; maybe TRBD1 (6 bases). The CDR3 runs 14 residues. Trimming removed 0 bases at V and 3 bases at J, with 8 bases between. Germline CDR1 reads ENHRY; CDR2 reads SYGVKD. CDR3 sequence: CAISESGTHYGYTF. In DNA, the CDR3 is TGTGCCATCAGTGAGTCCGGGACACACTATGGCTACACCTTC.

The rearrangement links TRBV6-2 or TRBV6-3 to TRBJ2-2; 7 bases are a match to TRBD2. There are 16 residues in the CDR3. With 8 bases clipped from V and 6 bases from J, the junction kept 15 bases outside the gene matches. Germline V gene data show CDR1 as MNHEY and CDR2 as SVGEGT. CDR3 loop: CASRASGLLKAGELFF. The CDR3 region has the DNA TGTGCCAGCCGGGCGTCGGGACTACTTAAGGCCGGGGAGCTGTTTTTT.

This rearrangement joins TRBV25-1 to TRBJ1-2; tentatively, D is TRBD1 (5 bases). The CDR3 length is 13 residues. CDR1 is MGHDK and CDR2 is SYGVNS in the germline V gene. With 2 bases removed from V and 5 bases from J, the gap between germline ends came to 9 bases. The CDR3 loop reads CASSERGVYGYTF. The CDR3 nucleotides read TGTGCCAGCAGTGAACGGGGGGTATATGGCTACACCTTC.

The chain recombines TRBV12-3 or TRBV12-4 with TRBJ1-6; the D gene is possibly TRBD1 (5 bases). The CDR3 spans 15 residues. V lost 5 bases and J lost 9, with 17 bases in between. In nucleotides, the CDR3 is TGTGCCAGCAGTCGGATGGCAGGGAGCGGTTCACCCCTCCACTTT. Translating gives CASSRMAGSGSPLHF.

Ten or more counts support this clonotype. This chain links TRBV5-1 with TRBJ1-1; D remains ambiguous. The germline V and J ends were trimmed by 1 base and 6 bases, with 7 bases remaining between them. Germline CDR1 reads SGHRS; CDR2 reads YFSETQ. The CDR3 runs to 12 residues. Written as DNA, the CDR3 is TGCGCCAGCAGCTTGAAGGGCGCTGAAGCTTTCTTT. It translates to CASSLKGAEAFF. Filled out from reference TRBV5-1 and TRBJ1-1, the complete variable domain reads KAGVTQTPRYLIKTRGQQVTLSCSPISGHRSVSWYQQTPGQGLQFLFEYFSETQRNKGNFPGRFSGRQFSNSRSEMNVSTLELGDSALYLCASSLKGAEAFFGQGTRLTVV.

This clonotype was seen ten or more times. V usage is TRBV19 and J usage is TRBJ1-2; no clear D. Per germline, CDR1 LNHDA and CDR2 SQIVND (reference sequence). The V end was cut by 3 bases, the J end by 4 bases, with 15 bases between. The CDR3 totals 15 residues. The CDR3 sequence is CASSMTTSGRYGYTF. In DNA, the CDR3 is TGTGCCAGTAGTATGACAACCTCTGGCCGCTATGGCTACACCTTC.

The CDR3 spells CASSPRGKGQPQHF. The CDR3 nucleotides read TGCGCCAGCAGCCCCCGGGGGAAGGGCCAGCCCCAGCATTTT. The genes are TRBV4-1 and TRBJ1-5; D possibly corresponds to TRBD1 (5 bases). The CDR3 length is 14 residues. Trimming stripped 4 bases from V and 7 bases from J, with 14 bases between. The germline V gene has CDR1 MGHRA and CDR2 YSYEKL.

This chain connects TRBV4-2 to TRBJ1-2; 8 bases are shared with TRBD1. J was trimmed by 4 bases and V by 0 bases; bases with no gene match: 7. Germline values: CDR1 LGHNA, CDR2 YNFKEQ. This CDR3 has 16 amino acids. The CDR3, as DNA: TGTGCCAGCAGCCAAGAGTCGTCAGGGGGCGTCTATGGCTACACCTTC. It codes for CASSQESSGGVYGYTF.